The next 27 T cell receptor beta chains were all read from a single sample in a study of human T cells and chemical hapten exposure. TCRdb used MiXCR to reprocess the RACE reads, holding one entry per CDR3 protein. This sample yields tens of thousands of distinct CDR3 sequences, of which nearly 10% are seen a single time; about 3.5% belongs to the top ten. Regarding time point: pre-sensitization, week 0. Treatment of the sample: therapeutic diphenylcyclopropenone sensitization with weekly scalp DPC. The sequencing used whole blood, collected in connection with sensitization to the hapten diphenylcyclopropenone (DPC). These receptors were taken from a woman in her thirties or forties with alopecia areata. Some clones in this sample may be carry-over from other donors' samples.

This clonotype appeared many times. The J gene is TRBJ1-1, the V gene TRBV6-2 or TRBV6-3, with D tentatively TRBD1 (5 bases). V lost 4 bases and J 4 bases, leaving 13 bases between the germline ends. The V gene's germline CDR1 is MNHEY and CDR2 SVGEGT. The CDR3 runs to 14 residues. CDR3 residues: CASSWGNIGTEAFF. CDR3 sequence (DNA): TGTGCCAGCAGTTGGGGGAATATCGGCACTGAAGCTTTCTTT.

This clonotype showed up many times. The chain has TRBV7-9 and TRBJ2-1; D perhaps matches TRBD1 (5 bases). CDR1 and CDR2 from the germline V gene are SEHNR and FQNEAQ (reference sequence). This CDR3 comprises 13 residues. Trimming took off 5 bases at V and 5 bases at J, with 10 bases between the two ends. CDR3 DNA: TGTGCCAGCAGCCGTCAACAGGACAATGAGCAGTTCTTC. Amino acids: CASSRQQDNEQFF.

This clonotype was seen many times. The chain links TRBV5-6 to TRBJ2-3, with D possibly being TRBD2 (5 bases). Trimming took off 3 bases at V and 2 bases at J, with 22 bases between the two ends. Germline V gene data show CDR1 as SGHDT and CDR2 as YYEEEE. The CDR3 is 18 amino acids. The chain's CDR3 is CASSSASTPPPSTDTQYF. The CDR3 DNA follows: TGTGCCAGCAGCTCGGCTAGCACCCCTCCCCCCTCCACAGATACGCAGTATTTT.

The DNA for the CDR3 is TGCGCCAGCAGCTTGGAAGAAGCGGGCGTCGATACGCAGTATTTT. Translated: CASSLEEAGVDTQYF. This rearrangement joins TRBV5-1 to TRBJ2-3; weak D call: TRBD2 (6 bases). The CDR3 sequence is 15 residues long. V lost 0 bases and J lost 6, with 14 bases in between. The germline V gene encodes CDR1 SGHRS and CDR2 YFSETQ.

This clonotype was found many times. The V call is TRBV24-1, the J call TRBJ2-2; 9 positions agree with TRBD1. The length of the CDR3 is 17 residues. Germline V gene data show CDR1 as KGHDR and CDR2 as SFDVKD. The V gene end was trimmed by 0 bases and the J gene end by 0 bases; junction bases not matched to a gene: 1. CDR3 bases: TGTGCCACCAGTGATTTGCGACAGGGGGCGAACACCGGGGAGCTGTTTTTT. As protein: CATSDLRQGANTGELFF.

The V gene is TRBV5-1, the J gene TRBJ1-2; D is uncertain. Trimming took 3 bases from V and 5 from J, leaving 11 bases between them. Germline assignment: CDR1 SGHRS and CDR2 YFSETQ. The CDR3 has 13 amino acids. The CDR3 loop reads CASSSDGEYGYTF. The CDR3 region has the DNA TGCGCCAGCAGCTCGGATGGGGAATATGGCTACACCTTC.

The chain combines TRBV6-2 or TRBV6-3 with TRBJ1-5, with D unresolved. The length of the CDR3 is 16 residues. V dropped 6 bases and J dropped 0 bases, with 15 bases sitting between them. From germline, CDR1 is MNHEY and CDR2 SVGEGT. In DNA, the CDR3 is TGTGCCAGCAGCGCGAGGAGGGAAGTTAGCAATCAGCCCCAGCATTTT. It specifies CASSARREVSNQPQHF.

There are a few counts of this clonotype. V and J are TRBV27 and TRBJ2-5; a possible D gene is TRBD1 (6 bases). CDR1 and CDR2 from the germline V gene are MNHEY and SMNVEV (reference sequence). This CDR3 has 15 residues. Trimming took off 6 bases at V and 5 bases at J, with 19 bases between the two ends. CDR3 nucleotide sequence: TGTGCCAGCAGCCCCTTGAAGGGGGTAAGGGAGACCCAGTACTTC. This encodes CASSPLKGVRETQYF.

The CDR3 sequence: CASSATDRVSEQFF. DNA for the CDR3: TGTGCCAGCAGCGCAACGGACAGGGTCAGTGAGCAGTTCTTC. The chain combines TRBV9 with TRBJ2-1; 8 bases fit TRBD1. Germline CDR1 is SGDLS and CDR2 is YYNGEE. CDR3 length: 14 residues. The junction had 8 bases not matched to a gene; V was cut back by 3 bases and J by 9 bases. The variable domain in full, with the rest retrieved from reference TRBV9 and TRBJ2-1, is DSGVTQTPKHLITATGQRVTLRCSPRSGDLSVYWYQQSLDQGLQFLIQYYNGEERAKGNILERFSAQQFPDLHSELNLSSLELGDSALYFCASSATDRVSEQFFGPGTRLTVL.

This clonotype was seen repeatedly, ten times or more. The CDR3, as DNA: TGCAGCGTTGGGGTTGGGCCAGATACGCAGTATTTT. Translating gives CSVGVGPDTQYF. This chain connects TRBV29-1 to TRBJ2-3; D is unclear. Between the trimmed V and J ends, which lost 4 bases and 4 bases, there was a span of 9 bases. CDR1 is SQVTM, CDR2 ANQGSEA, per germline. The CDR3 consists of 12 residues.

The genes are TRBV12-3 or TRBV12-4 and TRBJ2-5; D unresolved. Trimming took 0 bases from V and 2 from J, leaving 16 bases between them. CDR3 length equals 17 residues. CDR3 bases: TGTGCCAGCAGTTTAGCCCTCGCGCGGAATTTTCAAGAGACCCAGTACTTC. It translates to CASSLALARNFQETQYF.

This chain connects TRBV6-5 to TRBJ2-7; 7 bases line up with TRBD2. The germline gives CDR1 MNHEY, CDR2 SVGAGI. This CDR3 is built from 15 residues. Germline trimming cut 2 bases from V and 3 bases from J; bases unmatched to any gene: 7. CDR3 coding DNA: TGTGCCAGCAGTTACGAAGCGGGACCCCTCTACGAGCAGTACTTC. It yields the protein CASSYEAGPLYEQYF.

The rearrangement links TRBV29-1 to TRBJ2-1, with 9 bases aligning to TRBD2. Germline CDR1 is SQVTM and CDR2 is ANQGSEA. The CDR3 contains 14 residues. V lost 4 bases and J lost 8; bases outside the gene matches: 9. This CDR3 reads CSVVGGGASHEQFF. CDR3 bases: TGCAGCGTTGTAGGCGGGGGGGCTTCCCATGAGCAGTTCTTC.

The rearrangement uses TRBV2 and TRBJ2-5; D may be TRBD2 (5 bases). V was shortened by 11 bases and J by 1 base, with 14 bases between the two germline ends. This CDR3 contains 13 residues. Germline lookup yields CDR1 SNHLY and CDR2 FYNNEI. The CDR3 sequence: CASSGLVQETQYF. CDR3 in DNA: TGTGCCTCCAGCGGTCTAGTCCAAGAGACCCAGTACTTC.

The chain recombines TRBV20-1 with TRBJ2-1; 11 nucleotides match TRBD1. The CDR3 is 17 residues long. V gave up 3 bases and J gave up 8 bases; unmatched junction bases: 15. CDR1 is DFQATT and CDR2 is SNEGSKA in the germline V gene (reference sequence). CDR3 protein: CSARGQGVHGHVDEQFF. The DNA of the CDR3 is TGCAGTGCTAGGGGACAGGGGGTGCATGGACATGTGGATGAGCAGTTCTTC.

The table lists this clonotype with many counts. The gene calls are TRBV5-1 and TRBJ1-3, with no clear D. Trimming left V 7 bases short and J 0 bases short, with 11 bases between. Per the germline V gene, CDR1 is SGHRS and CDR2 is YFSETQ. This CDR3 region has 14 residues. CDR3 DNA sequence: TGCGCCAGCCAAGACGGGAGCTCTGGAAACACCATATATTTT. Its translation: CASQDGSSGNTIYF.

Notes on this clonotype: A read error is possible here, since a much larger clone lies one base away. The rearrangement joins TRBV5-4 to TRBJ2-5, with D uncertain. CDR1 is SGHNT and CDR2 is YYREEE in the germline V gene (reference sequence). The CDR3 length is 16 residues. With 4 bases removed from V and 1 base from J, the gap between germline ends came to 17 bases. The CDR3, as DNA: TGTGCCAGCAGCCCCGCCCTCGGAGCGACCCAAGAGACCCAGTACTTC. It specifies CASSPALGATQETQYF.

This clonotype was seen ten or more times. The chain employs TRBV7-9 and TRBJ2-3; no clear D. Trimming shortened V by 3 bases and J by 2 bases, and 9 bases separated the two germline ends. Germline loops: CDR1 SEHNR, CDR2 FQNEAQ (reference sequence). This CDR3 has 14 amino acids. The CDR3 nucleotides read TGTGCCAGCAGCTTTTCCGGTCCCACAGATACGCAGTATTTT. It specifies CASSFSGPTDTQYF. Full variable domain (outside the CDR3, taken from reference TRBV7-9 and TRBJ2-3): DTGVSQNPRHKITKRGQNVTFRCDPISEHNRLYWYRQTLGQGPEFLTYFQNEAQLEKSRLLSDRFSAERPKGSFSTLEIQRTEQGDSAMYLCASSFSGPTDTQYFGPGTRLTVL.

The table lists this clonotype with many counts. The gene calls are TRBV7-2 and TRBJ1-4; TRBD1 might be the D (5 bases). The germline CDR1 and CDR2 sequences are SGHTA and FQGNSA. Trimming took off 2 bases at V and 7 bases at J, with 23 bases between the two ends. The CDR3 runs to 18 residues. The CDR3, as DNA: TGTGCCAGCAGCTTAAGGAGAAGTCAAGGGGCGCCTCCTGAAAAACTGTTTTTT. It translates to CASSLRRSQGAPPEKLFF.

The sample holds many counts of this clonotype. This chain uses TRBV10-2 with TRBJ1-6; D uncertain. The CDR3 has 13 amino acids. V gave up 7 bases and J gave up 5 bases, with 9 bases separating them. Germline CDR1 is WSHSY and CDR2 is SAAADI. The CDR3 here is CASTEVHNSPLHF. CDR3 DNA: TGCGCCAGCACCGAGGTCCATAATTCACCCCTCCACTTT.

The chain combines TRBV25-1 with TRBJ1-4, with D unclear. The CDR3 extends over 12 amino acids. V dropped 7 bases and J dropped 5 bases, with 8 bases sitting between them. Germline V gene data show CDR1 as MGHDK and CDR2 as SYGVNS. CDR3 bases: TGTGCCAGCACGGGAAGAAATGAAAAACTGTTTTTT. As protein: CASTGRNEKLFF.

In this sample, this clonotype turned up a few times. This chain joins TRBV11-3 and TRBJ2-5; no reliable D call. Trimming stripped 3 bases from V and 2 bases from J, with 7 bases between. Looked up from germline, CDR1 is SGHNT and CDR2 is YENEEA. There are 13 residues in the CDR3. This CDR3 is CASSFEQQETQYF. The CDR3 region has the DNA TGTGCCAGCAGCTTTGAACAGCAAGAGACCCAGTACTTC.

The rearrangement joins TRBV3-2 to TRBJ1-4; the listed D gene, TRBD1, was not tested against the DNA. TRBV3-2 counts as a pseudogene. The CDR3 sequence is 15 residues long. CDR3 in amino acids: CASSHAGTGVEKLFF. The CDR3 DNA reads as TGTGCCAGCAGCCATGCCGGGACAGGGGTGGAAAAACTGTTTTTT.

This clonotype was seen repeatedly, ten times or more. CDR3 coding DNA: TGTGCCAGCTCACCTTCAACAGGGGCCTATAATTCACCCCTCCACTTT. Protein: CASSPSTGAYNSPLHF. This chain links TRBV18 with TRBJ1-6; 7 bases fit TRBD1. Germline-derived CDR1 and CDR2 are KGHSH and LQKENI. The trim removed 3 bases at V and 2 bases at J, leaving 4 bases unmatched. The CDR3 covers 16 residues.

This clonotype was seen a handful of times. The chain recombines TRBV3-1 with TRBJ1-1; D remains unclear. V dropped 2 bases and J dropped 4 bases, with 11 bases sitting between them. Germline V gives CDR1 LGHDT, CDR2 YNNKEL (reference sequence). This CDR3 contains 14 residues. The DNA for the CDR3 is TGTGCCAGCAGCCAATCGAGAGGAGGCACTGAAGCTTTCTTT. The encoded protein is CASSQSRGGTEAFF.

This clonotype was seen at least ten times. The chain is built from TRBV11-2 and TRBJ2-6; D is possibly TRBD1 or TRBD2 (5 bases each). CDR3 size: 19 residues. The germline V gene has CDR1 SGHAT and CDR2 FQNNGV. V was clipped by 0 bases and J by 0 bases, with 15 bases between them. CDR3 in DNA: TGTGCCAGCAGCTTAGATCGTTGGGACGGAAGCTCTGGGGCCAACGTCCTGACTTTC. It encodes CASSLDRWDGSSGANVLTF.

This clonotype has only a few counts. A junction end diverges from the germline sequence, so it may reflect a read error. The V gene is TRBV7-2, the J gene TRBJ1-1, with D possibly being TRBD1 (6 bases). CDR1 and CDR2 from the germline V gene are SGHTA and FQGNSA. The CDR3 is 15 residues long. Here the CDR3 DNA reads TGTGTCAGCAGCTTAGTGTGGGGGCTAATCACTGAAGCTTTCTTT. Residues: CVSSLVWGLITEAFF.